This T cell receptor beta chain stems from a study of blood T cell repertoires in COVID-19. Study in general: Acute and convalescent COVID-19 specimens originated in the United States, Italy and Spain. PBMCs, B-cell-depleted T cells, or T cells were the source of the cDNA or gDNA that made up the material.

A few counts support this clone. The authors' processing: Reference gene primer amplification gave nucleated cell count estimates. The method was immunoSEQ multiplex PCR; TCRdb's version includes in-frame clones alone and lacks a portion of them. The DNA gave D and trimming, while V, J and clone size come from that table. The table includes some 180,000 clones, 80% to 95% detected once. Sequencing input: peripheral blood. The source is a man over 45 with acute or convalescent COVID-19.

For the CDR3, the DNA is TGTGCCAGCAGGGGACACAGATTCCCCTACGAGCAGTACTTC. It yields the protein CASRGHRFPYEQYF. V usage is TRBV27 and J usage is TRBJ2-7; tentatively, D is TRBD1 (6 bases). Trimming left V 6 bases short and J 2 bases short, with 14 bases between. Germline V gene data show CDR1 as MNHEY and CDR2 as SMNVEV (reference sequence). CDR3 length: 14 residues.